The sequence of this T cell receptor beta chain was determined in a study of shared clonotypes between healthy human individuals. Using immunoSEQ multiplex PCR, the repertoire was profiled, and TCRdb retains in-frame clones only, with some absent. This sample has around 1.1 million clones, with around 77% found just once. This receptor was identified in a man between 18 and 35 years old in good health. Some clones in this sample may be carry-over from other donors' samples. Sequencing was performed on memory CD4+ T cells from PBMCs. Subset denoted: CD45RA-negative fraction.

The CDR3 nucleotides are TGTGCCAGCAGCTCCCCGGGGACAGGGGGTTTGACCGGGGAGCTGTTTTTT. Translating it yields CASSSPGTGGLTGELFF. The rearrangement joins TRBV9 to TRBJ2-2; 11 bases are shared with TRBD1. J lost 5 bases, V lost 4 bases, and 10 bases had no gene match. CDR3 size: 17 residues. Germline V gene data show CDR1 as SGDLS and CDR2 as YYNGEE.